A single sample gave rise to the 8 T cell receptor beta chains below, sequenced in a study of metastatic and nonmetastatic thyroid tumors. None of the patients had undergone any treatment ahead of thyroid surgery. TCRdb re-called clones from the PCR reads using MiXCR. The repertoire has roughly 20,000 clones, about 17% of them found once; the top ten carry 20% to 25%. Sequencing was done on a sample of blood. The receptors were gathered from a male donor with papillary thyroid cancer or a benign thyroid nodule (not recorded which). Some clones in this sample may be carry-over from other donors' samples.

This clone was seen repeatedly, ten times or more. The chain joins TRBV3-1 to TRBJ1-6, with 9 bases that match TRBD1. V lost 5 bases and J lost 8; bases outside the gene matches: 4. Germline V lookup: CDR1 LGHDT, CDR2 YNNKEL (reference sequence). CDR3 size: 14 residues. CDR3 sequence (DNA): TGTGCCAGCAGCTGGACAGGGGTGGATTCACCCCTCCACTTT. This translates into CASSWTGVDSPLHF.

This chain connects TRBV11-2 to TRBJ1-1; D unclear. The V and J ends lost 6 bases and 5 bases respectively, with 13 bases between them. The CDR3 runs 13 residues. Per the germline V gene, CDR1 is SGHAT and CDR2 is FQNNGV. CDR3 sequence (DNA): TGTGCCAGCAGTTCAATACCGGGGACTGAAGCTTTCTTT. It specifies CASSSIPGTEAFF.

This clone counts as medium-sized. The chain carries TRBV3-1 and TRBJ1-2; a possible D gene is TRBD1 (6 bases). The CDR3 runs to 15 residues. V was trimmed by 3 bases and J by 8 bases, leaving 19 bases between them. Germline V gene data show CDR1 as LGHDT and CDR2 as YNNKEL (reference sequence). The CDR3 nucleotides are TGTGCCAGCAGCCATCTGGGACAACGGAGGGACGGCTACACCTTC. Translated: CASSHLGQRRDGYTF.

In regard to this clone: A much larger clone lies a single base off, so this may be a read error. This CDR3 reads CASSPDYTANYVYTF. In nucleotides, the CDR3 is TGTGCCAGCAGCCCCGATTACACCGCTAACTATGTCTACACCTTC. This chain links TRBV5-6 with TRBJ1-2; D is uncertain. The CDR3 totals 15 residues. Germline assignment: CDR1 SGHDT and CDR2 YYEEEE.

This clone was observed at least ten times. This chain links TRBV6-2 or TRBV6-3 with TRBJ1-2; D is undetermined. The CDR3 is 14 residues long. The germline V and J ends were trimmed by 2 bases and 3 bases, with 10 bases remaining between them. Germline V lookup: CDR1 MNHEY, CDR2 SVGEGT. CDR3 sequence: CASSYTVTYYGYTF. CDR3 nucleotides: TGTGCCAGCAGTTACACTGTTACCTACTATGGCTACACCTTC.

This clone was detected many times. This sequence joins TRBV5-1 and TRBJ2-7, with TRBD2 identical over 9 bases. The CDR3 consists of 15 residues. The junction had 8 bases not matched to a gene; V was cut back by 4 bases and J by 3 bases. Germline CDR1 SGHRS, CDR2 YFSETQ. CDR3 coding DNA: TGCGCCAGCAGCCCAGGAGTAGCGGGAGTCTACGAGCAGTACTTC. It yields the protein CASSPGVAGVYEQYF.

This clone was seen repeatedly, ten times or more. The genes are TRBV12-3 or TRBV12-4 and TRBJ1-5, with D perhaps matching TRBD1 (5 bases). Trimming took off 4 bases at V and 3 bases at J, with 19 bases between the two ends. This CDR3 contains 17 residues. The CDR3 nucleotides read TGTGCCAGCAGTTCCCCCGCCCGGGGGGGATACAATCAGCCCCAGCATTTT. This encodes CASSSPARGGYNQPQHF.

This clone is labeled medium-sized. The V call is TRBV6-1, the J call TRBJ1-3; D unresolved. Trimming took 2 bases from V and 4 from J, leaving 9 bases between them. The CDR3 has 14 residues. In germline, CDR1 is MNHNS, CDR2 SASEGT. CDR3 region: CASSETYWGNTIYF. The CDR3 nucleotides read TGTGCCAGCAGTGAAACCTACTGGGGAAACACCATATATTTT.